This TCR beta chain was recovered during a study of blood T cell repertoires in COVID-19. The repertoire was sequenced with immunoSEQ multiplex PCR; TCRdb's copy has only in-frame clones and lacks some. The sample carries around 110,000 clones, approximately 81% recorded once. Trimming at V came to 6 bases and at J to 9 bases, leaving 6 bases not matched to a gene. The germline V gene encodes CDR1 MNHEY and CDR2 SVGAGI. The CDR3 extends over 12 amino acids. The sequencing input was peripheral blood. The rearrangement uses TRBV6-5 and TRBJ2-5; 8 nucleotides line up with TRBD1. This receptor was identified in a man aged 40-49 years with acute or convalescent COVID-19. CDR3 amino acids: CASSGQGLAQYF. The CDR3 DNA reads as TGTGCCAGCAGCGGACAGGGTCTGGCCCAGTACTTC.